Listed below are T cell receptor beta chains from one sample, sequenced in a study of blood T cells in healthy people across ages. Using its own MiXCR run on the 5' RACE reads, TCRdb lists one record per CDR3 protein. There are about 1,800,000 distinct CDR3 sequences in the sample; about 28% occur only once, and over 7% lies in the top ten. The sequencing input was blood. All receptors derive from a woman in her twenties or thirties in good health. Each CDR3 is given with its conserved first and last residue. A D gene is named only where the DNA matches it firmly. The size of a clone is reported for some rows only, either as once, few or many, or as a class for expanded clones.

CDR3,DNA,V,size,D,J
CSASPGQGAVSPLHF,TGCAGTGCTAGCCCGGGACAGGGGGCTGTATCACCCCTCCACTTT,TRBV20-1,few,TRBD1,TRBJ1-6
CASSASLAKLSTNEKLFF,TGTGCCAGCAGCGCGAGTCTTGCTAAGCTCTCAACTAATGAAAAACTGTTTTTT,TRBV2,.,.,TRBJ1-4
CASSSPGQPNQPQHF,TGTGCCAGCAGCTCACCGGGACAGCCCAATCAGCCCCAGCATTTT,TRBV2,.,TRBD1,TRBJ1-5
CASSSGGVRNGYTF,TGTGCCAGCAGCTCAGGAGGGGTCAGGAATGGCTACACCTTC,TRBV7-9,few,.,TRBJ1-2
CVSSGSETSGNEQFF,TGTGTCAGCAGCGGCTCGGAGACTAGCGGTAATGAGCAGTTCTTC,TRBV11-2,few,TRBD2,TRBJ2-1
CASSERRWTEAFF,TGTGCCAGCAGTGAACGCCGCTGGACTGAAGCTTTCTTT,TRBV25-1,.,.,TRBJ1-1
CSAGEWGYEQYF,TGCAGTGCTGGAGAGTGGGGCTACGAGCAGTACTTC,TRBV20-1,.,.,TRBJ2-7
CASSLDRGKLFF,TGCGCCAGCAGCTTGGATCGTGGAAAACTGTTTTTT,TRBV5-1,.,.,TRBJ1-4
CATSGGGLAGGIANTGELFF,TGTGCCACCAGCGGCGGGGGACTAGCGGGAGGTATCGCGAACACCGGGGAGCTGTTTTTT,TRBV15,.,TRBD2,TRBJ2-2
CSAVDRRDNSYEQYF,TGCAGTGCTGTGGATCGCCGGGACAACTCCTACGAGCAGTACTTC,TRBV20-1,few,.,TRBJ2-7
CATLYYKGGVYEVHEQFF,TGTGCCACCCTATACTATAAGGGGGGTGTATACGAAGTCCATGAGCAGTTCTTC,TRBV12-3/TRBV12-4,.,.,TRBJ2-1
CSARVRPGVIAGELFF,TGCAGTGCTAGAGTACGTCCGGGAGTGATCGCCGGGGAGCTGTTTTTT,TRBV20-1,once,.,TRBJ2-2
CSARSRDRGNIQYF,TGCAGTGCTAGGTCTAGGGACAGAGGGAACATTCAGTACTTC,TRBV20-1,many,TRBD1,TRBJ2-4
CAGTSTGDYGYTF,TGTGCCGGCACCTCGACAGGGGACTATGGCTACACCTTC,TRBV27,.,TRBD1,TRBJ1-2
CASSAGTLGSYGYTF,TGTGCCAGCAGCGCTGGGACACTGGGGAGCTATGGCTACACCTTC,TRBV5-6,.,.,TRBJ1-2
CASSSPGQASSQPQHF,TGTGCCAGCAGCTCCCCGGGACAGGCTAGCAGTCAGCCCCAGCATTTT,TRBV7-9,.,TRBD1,TRBJ1-5
CASSQDRAGGVSGYTF,TGCGCCAGCAGCCAAGATAGGGCAGGGGGCGTGTCGGGCTACACCTTC,TRBV4-1,.,TRBD1,TRBJ1-2
CASSGRLATSYEQYF,TGTGCCAGCAGTGGACGCCTCGCTACCTCCTACGAGCAGTACTTC,TRBV2,.,.,TRBJ2-7
CSVAGIWGGDPGTDTQYF,TGCAGCGTTGCCGGGATATGGGGGGGGGACCCCGGCACAGATACGCAGTATTTT,TRBV29-1,.,TRBD2,TRBJ2-3
CATSDQTGVGSTEAFF,TGTGCCACCAGTGATCAGACAGGGGTCGGCAGCACTGAAGCTTTCTTT,TRBV24-1,.,TRBD1,TRBJ1-1
CSARGTGGMGNTEAFF,TGCAGTGCTAGGGGGACAGGGGGCATGGGGAACACTGAAGCTTTCTTT,TRBV20-1,.,TRBD1,TRBJ1-1
CASSQDEANEKLFF,TGTGCCAGCAGCCAAGACGAAGCTAATGAAAAACTGTTTTTT,TRBV4-2,few,.,TRBJ1-4
CASSQDTASGNTIYF,TGCGCCAGCAGCCAAGATACAGCCTCTGGAAACACCATATATTTT,TRBV4-1,.,.,TRBJ1-3
CASSSTDRNTEAFF,TGTGCCAGCAGTTCTACTGACAGAAACACTGAAGCTTTCTTT,TRBV12-3/TRBV12-4,.,.,TRBJ1-1
CASSSRTGGDEKLFF,TGCGCCAGCAGCTCCCGGACAGGAGGGGATGAAAAACTGTTTTTT,TRBV5-1,once,TRBD1,TRBJ1-4
CASSLVQVEETQYF,TGCGCCAGCAGCTTGGTTCAGGTGGAAGAGACCCAGTACTTC,TRBV5-1,many,.,TRBJ2-5
CATSDNRDGSHTQYF,TGTGCCACCAGTGACAACCGGGACGGCTCCCATACGCAGTATTTT,TRBV24-1,.,.,TRBJ2-3
CSAGGSSHEQYF,TGCAGTGCGGGAGGCTCCAGCCACGAGCAGTACTTC,TRBV20-1,.,.,TRBJ2-7
CASGYRGAQFF,TGTGCCAGCGGGTACAGGGGTGCGCAGTTCTTC,TRBV7-2,few,TRBD1,TRBJ2-1
CASRPRRERGQETQYF,TGTGCCAGCAGGCCAAGAAGGGAGCGGGGACAAGAGACCCAGTACTTC,TRBV28,.,TRBD2,TRBJ2-5
CASERARVIGNYGYTF,TGTGCCAGCGAAAGGGCCAGGGTCATTGGCAACTATGGCTACACCTTC,TRBV2,.,.,TRBJ1-2
CASSPGQGPPSSYEQYF,TGTGCCAGCAGTCCGGGACAGGGACCCCCTAGCTCCTACGAGCAGTACTTC,TRBV12-3/TRBV12-4,many,TRBD1,TRBJ2-7
CASTPLAGGLNEQFF,TGTGCCAGCACCCCACTAGCGGGAGGGCTGAATGAGCAGTTCTTC,TRBV5-5,few,TRBD2,TRBJ2-1
CATSRDRYGGLTEAFF,TGTGCCACCAGCAGAGATAGGTATGGAGGGCTCACTGAAGCTTTCTTT,TRBV15,few,.,TRBJ1-1
CSVVADSGNTIYF,TGCAGCGTTGTGGCAGACTCTGGAAACACCATATATTTT,TRBV29-1,.,.,TRBJ1-3
CAWGSGVDYNEQFF,TGTGCCTGGGGTAGCGGGGTGGATTACAATGAGCAGTTCTTC,TRBV2,many,TRBD2,TRBJ2-1
CAITRDQSNEQFF,TGTGCCATCACCCGGGACCAGAGTAATGAGCAGTTCTTC,TRBV10-3,.,.,TRBJ2-1
CASSLDAVGGTDTQYF,TGTGCCAGCAGCTTAGATGCAGTGGGAGGGACAGATACGCAGTATTTT,TRBV7-2,.,TRBD2,TRBJ2-3
CASSQSQRGTDTQYF,TGTGCCAGCAGTCAAAGCCAAAGGGGCACAGATACGCAGTATTTT,TRBV12-3/TRBV12-4,.,.,TRBJ2-3
CATSSNRQGTETQYF,TGTGCCACCAGTTCAAACCGACAGGGCACAGAGACCCAGTACTTC,TRBV24-1,.,TRBD1,TRBJ2-5
CAIGEAGSNQPQHF,TGTGCCATCGGTGAGGCGGGAAGCAATCAGCCCCAGCATTTT,TRBV10-3,few,.,TRBJ1-5
CASSEGTGLKLFF,TGTGCCAGCAGTGAAGGGACAGGGCTAAAACTGTTTTTT,TRBV2,.,TRBD1,TRBJ1-4
CVSSLREQGYEQYF,TGTGTCAGCAGTTTAAGGGAGCAGGGATACGAGCAGTACTTC,TRBV12-3/TRBV12-4,few,.,TRBJ2-7
CAISPTTGGETQYF,TGTGCCATCAGCCCCACTACCGGCGGGGAGACCCAGTACTTC,TRBV10-3,many,.,TRBJ2-5
CSASLIGGNTDTQYF,TGCAGTGCTAGTCTTATCGGGGGGAACACAGATACGCAGTATTTT,TRBV20-1,few,TRBD2,TRBJ2-3
CSLSPRGNEQYF,TGCAGTCTTAGTCCTAGGGGGAATGAGCAGTACTTC,TRBV29-1,.,.,TRBJ2-4
CASSERTSGRIEQFF,TGCGCCAGCAGTGAGAGGACTAGCGGGAGGATTGAGCAGTTCTTC,TRBV10-1,few,TRBD2,TRBJ2-1
CASSLGTGGTNTQYF,TGTGCCAGCAGCTTAGGGACGGGAGGCACAAATACGCAGTATTTT,TRBV7-2,.,TRBD2,TRBJ2-3
CASSLAGMSSGRSYNEQFF,TGCGCCAGTAGCTTGGCAGGGATGAGTAGCGGGAGATCCTACAATGAGCAGTTCTTC,TRBV5-1,.,TRBD2,TRBJ2-1
CASSPIGQQTQYF,TGTGCCAGCAGCCCTATAGGGCAGCAGACCCAGTACTTC,TRBV7-7,.,.,TRBJ2-5
CASSYLNRGYDEQFF,TGTGCCAGCAGTTACTTGAACAGGGGGTACGATGAGCAGTTCTTC,TRBV6-2/TRBV6-3,.,TRBD1,TRBJ2-1
CASSLMDSPLHF,TGTGCCAGCAGCTTAATGGATTCACCCCTCCACTTT,TRBV7-9,.,.,TRBJ1-6
CAISGQTGEQYF,TGTGCCATCAGTGGACAAACTGGCGAGCAGTACTTC,TRBV10-3,.,.,TRBJ2-7
CNARDRATSGGSSYNEQFF,TGCAATGCTAGAGATCGAGCGACTAGCGGAGGGAGCTCCTACAATGAGCAGTTCTTC,TRBV20-1,.,TRBD2,TRBJ2-1